The sequence of this TCR beta chain was determined in a study of blood T cell repertoires in COVID-19. This table comes from immunoSEQ multiplex PCR, and its TCRdb copy is limited to in-frame clones, with some not included. In the table there are around 130,000 clones, under 85% of which are singletons. The CDR3 runs 18 residues. The V gene end was trimmed by 1 base and the J gene end by 1 base; junction bases not matched to a gene: 9. Germline CDR1 reads KGHDR; CDR2 reads SFDVKD. This chain joins TRBV24-1 and TRBJ2-3; 8 bases match TRBD2. Sequencing was carried out using PBMCs or T cells enriched from blood (not recorded which). The receptor was derived from a man in his thirties or forties who had recovered from COVID-19. The CDR3 region has the DNA TGTGCCACCAGTGATTTACCGGGGCGGGGGGACGGCACAGATACGCAGTATTTT. Translation gives CATSDLPGRGDGTDTQYF.